This T cell receptor (beta chain) is drawn from a study of OX40 agonist ivuxolimab in advanced cancers. TCRdb's copy holds only in-frame clones and misses some; the assay was immunoSEQ multiplex PCR. The sample shows 60,000 to 100,000 clones, roughly 91% of them seen only once. Unmatched junction bases numbered 6, after V lost 2 bases and J lost 1 base. The CDR3 loop spans 17 amino acids. Germline CDR1 SGHVS, CDR2 FQNEAQ. This TCR was recovered from an adult with an advanced solid tumor such as melanoma, head and neck, liver or kidney cancer. The sample in question was CD4+ or CD8+ T cells sorted from blood, obtained in a trial of the OX40 agonist ivuxolimab. The chain has TRBV7-8 and TRBJ2-1, with 9 bases that match TRBD2. CDR3 amino acids: CASSLTASGDSYNEQFF. The CDR3 DNA reads as TGTGCCAGCAGCTTAACGGCTAGCGGGGATTCCTACAATGAGCAGTTCTTC.